This T cell receptor beta chain was retrieved from a study of blood T cell repertoires in COVID-19. Whole-study context: T cells, B-cell-depleted T cells, or PBMCs provided the cDNA or gDNA that served as material.

This clone came up a few times. V shed 4 bases, J shed 5 bases, and the junction held 9 bases outside the gene matches. Per germline, CDR1 MGHDK and CDR2 SYGVNS. The CDR3 runs to 15 residues. Clones were sequenced by immunoSEQ multiplex PCR, and TCRdb holds only the in-frame ones, with some missing. The repertoire has about 130,000 clones, 70% to 85% of them found once; the top ten carry over 2.5%. The chain uses TRBV25-1 and TRBJ2-5, with 8 bases that match TRBD2. The clonotype comes from a woman of 80 years or more with acute or convalescent COVID-19. What was sequenced was peripheral blood. The DNA of the CDR3 is TGTGCCAGCAGTGGTCACGGGACTAGGATGGAGACCCAGTACTTC. It encodes CASSGHGTRMETQYF.